These 21 T cell receptor beta chains share one sample of origin, sequenced in a study of blood T cell repertoires in COVID-19. Clones were sequenced by immunoSEQ multiplex PCR, and TCRdb holds only the in-frame ones, with some missing. The profile covers about 98,000 clones, with around 82% appearing a single time and under 13% taken by the ten largest. Sequenced sample: peripheral blood. These receptors were taken from a man in his 70s with active or convalescent COVID-19.

V usage is TRBV4-2 and J usage is TRBJ2-3; TRBD1 is a possible D gene (6 bases). CDR3 size: 15 residues. Trimming cost V 4 bases and J 2 bases, with 13 bases left between them. In germline, CDR1 is LGHNA, CDR2 YNFKEQ. CDR3 protein: CASSLGQGPTDTQYF. CDR3 bases: TGTGCCAGCAGCCTAGGCCAGGGGCCCACAGATACGCAGTATTTT.

The chain combines TRBV2 with TRBJ2-7; TRBD1 matches at 10 bases. Trimming took 3 bases from V and 6 from J; bases not matched to a gene: 5. The germline V gene encodes CDR1 SNHLY and CDR2 FYNNEI. The CDR3 contains 14 residues. CDR3 sequence (DNA): TGTGCCAGCAGTGACCGACAGGGGGCTGGCGAGCAGTACTTC. Translated, it gives CASSDRQGAGEQYF.

The rearrangement joins TRBV30 to TRBJ2-7, with 9 bases that match TRBD1. Germline V CDR1 and CDR2: GTSNPN, SVGIG (reference sequence). This CDR3 has 15 residues. V gave up 0 bases and J gave up 5 bases; unmatched junction bases: 8. CDR3 coding DNA: TGTGCCTGGAGTGTACCGGGACAGGGTATCCACGAGCAGTACTTC. Residues: CAWSVPGQGIHEQYF.

The rearrangement links TRBV7-2 to TRBJ1-2, with 8 bases aligning to TRBD1. In germline, CDR1 is SGHTA, CDR2 FQGNSA. The CDR3 spans 14 residues. V dropped 5 bases and J dropped 5; count of bases not matched to a gene: 7. The CDR3 DNA reads as TGTGCCAGCAGCCCCGTCGGACAGGGTTATGGCTACACCTTC. Translating it yields CASSPVGQGYGYTF. The complete variable domain, with remaining parts taken from reference TRBV7-2 and TRBJ1-2, reads GAGVSQSPSNKVTEKGKDVELRCDPISGHTALYWYRQSLGQGLEFLIYFQGNSAPDKSGLPSDRFSAERTGGSVSTLTIQRTQQEDSAVYLCASSPVGQGYGYTFGSGTRLTVV.

The V call is TRBV18, the J call TRBJ2-7; perhaps TRBD1 as D (6 bases). Trimming left V 1 base short and J 4 bases short, with 11 bases between. Germline lookup yields CDR1 KGHSH and CDR2 LQKENI. The CDR3 totals 14 residues. The CDR3 sequence: CASSPQRTEYEQYF. CDR3 nucleotide sequence: TGTGCCAGCTCACCACAAAGGACAGAGTACGAGCAGTACTTC.

This chain joins TRBV9 and TRBJ1-1; no clear D gene. The CDR3 is made up of 13 amino acids. The V end lost 2 bases, the J end lost 1 base, and 6 bases lay between the germline ends. The germline V gene has CDR1 SGDLS and CDR2 YYNGEE. DNA of the CDR3: TGTGCCAGCAGCGTTAACACGAACACTGAAGCTTTCTTT. Amino acids: CASSVNTNTEAFF.

The rearrangement uses TRBV19 and TRBJ2-1, with 11 positions matching TRBD2. CDR1 and CDR2 (germline): LNHDA, SQIVND (reference sequence). The CDR3 length is 15 residues. V was pared by 8 bases and J by 5 bases, with 8 bases of the junction left unmatched. DNA for the CDR3: TGTGCCAGTTCAGTTAGCGGGGGGGCGGACAATGAGCAGTTCTTC. Translated, it gives CASSVSGGADNEQFF. Full variable domain (rest looked up from reference TRBV19 and TRBJ2-1): DGGITQSPKYLFRKEGQNVTLSCEQNLNHDAMYWYRQDPGQGLRLIYYSQIVNDFQKGDIAEGYSVSREKKESFPLTVTSAQKNPTAFYLCASSVSGGADNEQFFGPGTRLTVL.

This chain links TRBV19 with TRBJ1-3; D gene uncertain. The germline V gene encodes CDR1 LNHDA and CDR2 SQIVND (reference sequence). V was clipped by 3 bases and J by 0 bases, with 6 bases between them. The CDR3 consists of 14 residues. DNA for the CDR3: TGTGCCAGTAGTATTCGGGGCTCTGGAAACACCATATATTTT. Translated: CASSIRGSGNTIYF. The complete variable domain, with remaining parts taken from reference TRBV19 and TRBJ1-3, reads DGGITQSPKYLFRKEGQNVTLSCEQNLNHDAMYWYRQDPGQGLRLIYYSQIVNDFQKGDIAEGYSVSREKKESFPLTVTSAQKNPTAFYLCASSIRGSGNTIYFGEGSWLTVV.

The sample holds a few counts of this clone. The V and J genes are TRBV27 and TRBJ2-7; the D gene is possibly TRBD1 (6 bases). Germline values: CDR1 MNHEY, CDR2 SMNVEV (reference sequence). This CDR3 is 12 amino acids long. Trimming stripped 11 bases from V and 7 bases from J, with 18 bases between. The chain's CDR3 is CAPGGSQGEQYF. The CDR3 DNA follows: TGTGCCCCGGGTGGGTCCCAGGGGGAGCAGTACTTC.

The gene calls are TRBV19 and TRBJ1-5, with a weak D call TRBD1 (5 bases). V was shortened by 8 bases and J by 0 bases, with 14 bases between the two germline ends. Germline assignment: CDR1 LNHDA and CDR2 SQIVND (reference sequence). This CDR3 has 15 amino acids. CDR3 in amino acids: CASSRQQLSNQPQHF. CDR3 nucleotides: TGTGCCAGTTCCAGACAGCAGCTTAGCAATCAGCCCCAGCATTTT. The complete variable domain, with remaining parts taken from reference TRBV19 and TRBJ1-5, reads DGGITQSPKYLFRKEGQNVTLSCEQNLNHDAMYWYRQDPGQGLRLIYYSQIVNDFQKGDIAEGYSVSREKKESFPLTVTSAQKNPTAFYLCASSRQQLSNQPQHFGDGTRLSIL.

The chain has TRBV7-9 and TRBJ1-1, with D tentatively TRBD1 (5 bases). Trimming pared 5 bases from V and 9 bases from J, leaving 13 bases between. Germline V gene lookup returns CDR1 SEHNR and CDR2 FQNEAQ (reference sequence). The CDR3 is made up of 12 amino acids. Here the CDR3 reads CASSRRQLQAFF. The CDR3 DNA is TGTGCCAGCAGCCGGCGACAGTTACAAGCTTTCTTT.

The chain links TRBV2 to TRBJ2-2; TRBD2 matches at 13 bases. Germline assignment: CDR1 SNHLY and CDR2 FYNNEI. The junction had 6 bases not matched to a gene; V was cut back by 4 bases and J by 4 bases. This CDR3 spans 17 amino acids. The CDR3 loop is CASSGLGLAGATGELFF. As DNA, the CDR3 is TGTGCCAGCAGTGGTCTCGGACTAGCGGGGGCCACCGGGGAGCTGTTTTTT.

V is TRBV19 and J is TRBJ1-5; 9 bases agree with TRBD1. Trimming took 1 base from V and 8 from J; bases not matched to a gene: 6. The germline V gene has CDR1 LNHDA and CDR2 SQIVND (reference sequence). CDR3 length: 15 amino acids. The CDR3 coding sequence is TGTGCCAGTAGTATAGGAGGGACAGGGAATAAGCCCCAGCATTTT. It codes for CASSIGGTGNKPQHF.

This clone was recorded only once. The chain is built from TRBV28 and TRBJ1-3, with 8 bases lining up with TRBD1. The CDR3 is 16 amino acids. Germline CDR1 and CDR2: MDHEN and SYDVKM. V lost 3 bases and J lost 0; bases outside the gene matches: 4. The CDR3 DNA reads as TGTGCCAGCAGTTTGGCTGGGACAGGCTCTGGAAACACCATATATTTT. This codes for CASSLAGTGSGNTIYF.

The chain joins TRBV13 to TRBJ2-1; 14 bases fit TRBD2. V was clipped by 10 bases and J by 6 bases; unmatched bases: 5. The germline gives CDR1 PRHDT, CDR2 FYEKMQ (reference sequence). CDR3 length: 14 residues. CDR3 DNA: TGTGCCACCCCGACTAGCGGGGGGGCCAATGAGCAGTTCTTC. Translating it yields CATPTSGGANEQFF.

The chain is built from TRBV7-2 and TRBJ1-2; possibly TRBD1 for D (5 bases). The V gene lost 4 bases and the J gene lost 8 bases, with 17 bases spanning the gap. Looked up from germline, CDR1 is SGHTA and CDR2 is FQGNSA. The CDR3 loop spans 14 amino acids. The CDR3 spells CASSSQETLVGYTF. The CDR3 bases are TGTGCCAGCAGCTCACAGGAGACCCTTGTGGGCTACACCTTC.

The chain is built from TRBV6-5 and TRBJ1-2, with D perhaps matching TRBD1 (5 bases). CDR3 length: 14 amino acids. Trimming took off 4 bases at V and 1 base at J, with 10 bases between the two ends. Germline V CDR1 and CDR2: MNHEY, SVGAGI. The CDR3 DNA reads as TGTGCCAGCAGTTCGTTTAGGGGTAACTATGGCTACACCTTC. Its protein product is CASSSFRGNYGYTF.

V is TRBV3-1 (or the pseudogene TRBV3-2) and J is TRBJ2-7; tentative D call: TRBD2 (5 bases). The V gene's germline CDR1 is LGHDT and CDR2 YNNKEL (reference sequence). The CDR3 loop spans 13 amino acids. Trimming stripped 4 bases from V and 0 bases from J, with 7 bases between. This chain's CDR3 is CASSLGDSYEQYF. The CDR3 DNA follows: TGTGCCAGCAGCCTCGGGGACTCCTACGAGCAGTACTTC.

The rearrangement joins TRBV30 to TRBJ1-1, with D possibly being TRBD1 (6 bases). Trimming shortened V by 1 base and J by 6 bases, and 12 bases separated the two germline ends. This CDR3 is built from 13 residues. Germline CDR1 and CDR2: GTSNPN and SVGIG (reference sequence). CDR3 in DNA: TGTGCCTGGAGTGAACAGGGTGGGGCTGAAGCTTTCTTT. This encodes CAWSEQGGAEAFF.

The chain combines TRBV5-6 with TRBJ2-5; 8 bases agree with TRBD1. V shed 4 bases and J 1 base; nucleotides not matched to a gene: 9. This CDR3 is 16 amino acids long. In germline, CDR1 is SGHDT, CDR2 YYEEEE. The CDR3 nucleotides are TGTGCCAGCAGCGGAGAACTGGGACAGGTCCAAGAGACCCAGTACTTC. Protein: CASSGELGQVQETQYF. Complete variable domain (other parts from reference TRBV5-6 and TRBJ2-5): DAGVTQSPTHLIKTRGQQVTLRCSPKSGHDTVSWYQQALGQGPQFIFQYYEEEERQRGNFPDRFSGHQFPNYSSELNVNALLLGDSALYLCASSGELGQVQETQYFGPGTRLLVL.

The V call is TRBV20-1, the J call TRBJ2-1, with D possibly matching TRBD2 (5 bases). Germline CDR1 and CDR2: DFQATT and SNEGSKA (reference sequence). CDR3 length equals 11 residues. Trimming took off 6 bases at V and 7 bases at J, with 10 bases between the two ends. CDR3 loop: CSARPGNEQFF. CDR3 DNA: TGCAGTGCCAGACCGGGGAATGAGCAGTTCTTC.